This T cell receptor beta chain was documented in a study of control samples from healthy donors and cancer patients. This clone showed up just a few times. A read error may account for a junction end that differs from germline. Profiled with immunoSEQ multiplex PCR; TCRdb holds only in-frame clones, not every one. The sample has roughly 370,000 clones; around 90% are singletons. This CDR3 comprises 10 residues. Germline V gene data show CDR1 as MNHEY and CDR2 as SVGAGI. The V and J genes are TRBV6-5 and TRBJ1-2; D not resolved. The source of this sequence is a man aged 40-49 years with head and neck cancer. Sequences were obtained from PBMCs. The CDR3 protein is CASRRDRTYF. CDR3 nucleotide sequence: TGTGCCAGCAGACGAGATCGGACGTACTTC.